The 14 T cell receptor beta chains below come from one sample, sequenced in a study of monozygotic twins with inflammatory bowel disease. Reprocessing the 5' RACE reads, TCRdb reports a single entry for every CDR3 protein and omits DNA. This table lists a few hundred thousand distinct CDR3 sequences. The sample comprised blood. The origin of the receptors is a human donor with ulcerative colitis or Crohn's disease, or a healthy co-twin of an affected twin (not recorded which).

The CDR3: CASSFRRQANTGELFF. This chain links TRBV11-2 with TRBJ2-2; lacking DNA, the TRBD1 call made by TCRdb goes unchecked. This CDR3 comprises 16 residues. CDR1 SGHAT and CDR2 FQNNGV come from the germline V gene.

The CDR3 region is CASSQRGQETQYF. The chain employs TRBV7-2 and TRBJ2-5; the TRBD1 assignment by TCRdb is unverifiable without DNA. The CDR3 consists of 13 residues. The germline V gene encodes CDR1 SGHTA and CDR2 FQGNSA.

This chain's CDR3 is CASSPGPSSGFNEQFF. The chain uses TRBV12-3 or TRBV12-4 and TRBJ2-1; TCRdb's D call of TRBD2 is untestable without DNA. The CDR3 covers 16 residues.

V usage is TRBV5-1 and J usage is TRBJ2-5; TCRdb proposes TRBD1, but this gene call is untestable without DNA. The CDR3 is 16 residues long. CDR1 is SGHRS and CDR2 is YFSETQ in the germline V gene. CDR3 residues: CASSLRPQGAEETQYF.

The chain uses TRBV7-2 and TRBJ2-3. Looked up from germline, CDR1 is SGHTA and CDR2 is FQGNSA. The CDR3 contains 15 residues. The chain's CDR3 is CASSPVGFRTDTQYF. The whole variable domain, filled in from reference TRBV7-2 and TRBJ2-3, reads GAGVSQSPSNKVTEKGKDVELRCDPISGHTALYWYRQSLGQGLEFLIYFQGNSAPDKSGLPSDRFSAERTGGSVSTLTIQRTQQEDSAVYLCASSPVGFRTDTQYFGPGTRLTVL.

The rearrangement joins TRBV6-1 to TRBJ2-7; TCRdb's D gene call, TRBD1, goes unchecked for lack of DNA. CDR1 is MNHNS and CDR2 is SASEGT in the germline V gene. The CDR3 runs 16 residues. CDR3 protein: CASSEHAGTGSYEQYF.

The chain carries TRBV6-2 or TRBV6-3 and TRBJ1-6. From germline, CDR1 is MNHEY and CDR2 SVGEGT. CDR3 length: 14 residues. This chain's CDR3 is CASIGSLLNSPLHF.

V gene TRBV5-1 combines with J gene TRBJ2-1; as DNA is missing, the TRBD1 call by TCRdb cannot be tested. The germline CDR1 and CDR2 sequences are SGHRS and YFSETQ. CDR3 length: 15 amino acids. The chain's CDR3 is CASSLTGQHYNEQFF.

The CDR3 spells CASTVVNTEAFF. V and J are TRBV2 and TRBJ1-1. Germline V CDR1 and CDR2: SNHLY, FYNNEI. This CDR3 contains 12 residues.

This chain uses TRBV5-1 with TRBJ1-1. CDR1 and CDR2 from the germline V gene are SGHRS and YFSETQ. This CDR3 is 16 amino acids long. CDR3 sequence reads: CATSPVDSPYNTEAFF.

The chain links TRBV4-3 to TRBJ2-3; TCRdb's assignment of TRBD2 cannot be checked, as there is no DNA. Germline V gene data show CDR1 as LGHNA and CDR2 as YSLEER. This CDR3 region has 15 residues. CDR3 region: CASSLLAGNTDTQYF.

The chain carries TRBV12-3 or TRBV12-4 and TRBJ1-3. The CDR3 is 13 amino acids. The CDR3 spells CASSLRNVNTIYF.

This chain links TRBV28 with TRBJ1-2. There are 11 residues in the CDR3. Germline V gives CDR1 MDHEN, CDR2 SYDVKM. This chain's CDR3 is CASSMTHGYTF.

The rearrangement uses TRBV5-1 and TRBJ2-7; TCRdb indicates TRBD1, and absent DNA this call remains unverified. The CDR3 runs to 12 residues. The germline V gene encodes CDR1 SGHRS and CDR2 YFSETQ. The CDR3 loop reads CASRDSPYEQYF.